This TCR beta chain was found in a study of blood T cell repertoires in COVID-19. Looking at the study overall: Samples of COVID-19 (acute and convalescent) were obtained from the United States, Italy and Spain. PBMCs, B-cell-depleted T cells, or T cells were the source of the cDNA or gDNA that made up the material.

Authors' processing steps: Amplification of reference gene primers was used by the study to estimate nucleated cell counts. Produced via immunoSEQ multiplex PCR; TCRdb's table is partial and in-frame only. V, J and clone size reflect that table, while D and trimming were determined from the DNA. Counted here are tens of thousands of clones, around 85% occurring once; the ten biggest clones make up 7% to 7.5%. The J segment lost 1 base and the V segment lost 4 bases, leaving 7 bases of the junction unmatched. Germline V CDR1 and CDR2: MNHEY, SVGAGI. The CDR3 is made up of 16 amino acids. This sequence joins TRBV6-5 and TRBJ1-3; TRBD1 agrees at 7 bases. The sequence derives from a human donor in a cohort sampled during active COVID-19. The sequencing input was peripheral blood. CDR3 nucleotide sequence: TGTGCCAGCAGTTTTCGACAGGGTCAGTCTGGAAACACCATATATTTT. The encoded protein is CASSFRQGQSGNTIYF.